This paragraph reports one TCR beta chain. Its cognate antigen is unknown. At one end the junction does not follow the germline gene, possibly because of a read error. The record originates from a study of CD8 T cells in Susac syndrome. Study-level points and caveats: Clonal expansion did not appear in Susac syndrome CD4+ T cell repertoires.

Germline CDR1 SGHTA, CDR2 FQGNSA. The CDR3 consists of 11 residues. RNA totalling roughly 0.45 to 1 ug underwent reverse transcription with random hexamers. TCRdb processed the immunoSEQ multiplex PCR reads anew with MiXCR; each CDR3 protein has one entry. Of tens of thousands of distinct CDR3 sequences in the sample, 93% were seen once. The source material was CD4+ T cells from PBMCs. The rearrangement uses TRBV7-2 and TRBJ2-3; D gene ambiguous. This receptor was taken from a human donor with Susac syndrome. CDR3 protein: CASSLVDYLLF. The CDR3 region has the DNA TGTGCCAGCAGCTTAGTCGATTACCTCTTATTT.